This T cell receptor (beta chain) was captured by sequencing in a study of cytomegalovirus exposure and HLA in healthy donors. Of note for this clone: Its antigen is still unknown.

PCR used 60 Vbeta primers and 13 Jbeta primers. Profiled with immunoSEQ multiplex PCR; TCRdb holds only in-frame clones, not every one. The sample lists 90,000 to 120,000 clones; 60% to 75% were seen once. The V gene's germline CDR1 is MNHEY and CDR2 SMNVEV (reference sequence). There are 13 residues in the CDR3. The germline V and J ends were trimmed by 6 bases and 3 bases, with 12 bases remaining between them. General observations from the study: In vitro testing confirmed a few CMV-associated chains as specific for CMV antigens. Both high specificity and high sensitivity reportedly marked the classifier's diagnosis of cytomegalovirus status.

The sample was PBMCs. This sequence joins TRBV27 and TRBJ2-7; TRBD1 is a possible D gene (6 bases). The TCR was taken from a man in his forties or fifties in good health and CMV-seropositive. The CDR3 DNA sequence: TGTGCCAGCAGGGACAGTACCCACTACGAGCAGTACTTC. Its translation is CASRDSTHYEQYF.